This T cell receptor beta chain was obtained from a study of T cells in Graves' hyperthyroidism and ophthalmopathy. What was amplified from RNA transcripts were TCR beta CDR3 regions. First-round RT-PCR targeting the TCR CDR3 was performed with the HTBI primer set. In TCRdb, the multiplex PCR reads were re-called with MiXCR into one record per CDR3 protein. This table has 500,000 to 650,000 distinct CDR3 sequences, 12% to 15% appearing once. This clonotype was counted a few times. Patients having uncontrolled infection, another autoimmune disease, pregnancy or lactation were not included. Germline values: CDR1 SEHNR, CDR2 FQNEAQ (reference sequence). The CDR3 is 15 residues long. V was trimmed by 1 base and J by 3 bases, leaving 7 bases between them.

The sequenced material came from blood. The sequence was collected from a woman in her forties with Graves' hyperthyroidism. The chain has TRBV7-9 and TRBJ1-6; D is unclear. The CDR3 sequence is CASSLDSGYNSPLHF. The CDR3 nucleotides read TGTGCCAGCAGCTTAGACAGCGGCTATAATTCACCCCTCCACTTT.